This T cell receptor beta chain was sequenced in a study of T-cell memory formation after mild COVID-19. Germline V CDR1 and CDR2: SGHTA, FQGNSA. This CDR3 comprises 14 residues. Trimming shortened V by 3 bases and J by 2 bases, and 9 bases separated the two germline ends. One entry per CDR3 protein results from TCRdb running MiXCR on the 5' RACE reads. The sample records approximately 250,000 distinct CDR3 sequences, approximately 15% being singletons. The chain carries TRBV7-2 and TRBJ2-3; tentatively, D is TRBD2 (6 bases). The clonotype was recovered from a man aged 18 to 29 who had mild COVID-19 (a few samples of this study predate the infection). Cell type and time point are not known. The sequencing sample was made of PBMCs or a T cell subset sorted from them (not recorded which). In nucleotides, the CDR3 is TGTGCCAGCAGCTTGGGGACTCACACAGATACGCAGTATTTT. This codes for CASSLGTHTDTQYF.